The TCR beta chain under discussion was sequenced for a study of coeliac disease. Study-level results: In active celiac disease, intraepithelial and lamina propria TRB and TRG repertoires were less clonal than controls.

This clone turned up a few times. Its antigen is not identified. TCRdb keeps only in-frame clones here, not all; method: immunoSEQ multiplex PCR. The profile covers more than 4,000 clones, with less than 75% appearing a single time and around 13% taken by the ten largest. The ends lost 5 bases at V and 4 bases at J; junction bases unmatched: 10. Per the germline V gene, CDR1 is SGHAT and CDR2 is FQNNGV. This CDR3 has 15 amino acids. The sample taken for sequencing was intraepithelial lymphocytes from the gut. This sequence was found in a woman younger than 35 with active celiac disease. The chain employs TRBV11-2 and TRBJ2-5; 7 nucleotides match TRBD2. CDR3 sequence: CASSAWGGESETQYF. As DNA, the CDR3 is TGTGCCAGCAGCGCCTGGGGGGGGGAGTCAGAGACCCAGTACTTC. Complete variable domain (other parts from reference TRBV11-2 and TRBJ2-5): EAGVAQSPRYKIIEKRQSVAFWCNPISGHATLYWYQQILGQGPKLLIQFQNNGVVDDSQLPKDRFSAERLKGVDSTLKIQPAKLEDSAVYLCASSAWGGESETQYFGPGTRLLVL.